This entry concerns a single TCR beta chain. This entry belongs to a study of CD8 T cells in Susac syndrome. The CDR3 is made up of 13 amino acids. V was clipped by 2 bases and J by 0 bases, with 5 bases between them. In blood CD8+ and CD4+ T cells, TCR beta underwent sequencing. Healthy donors constituted the control group, matched for age and sex. TEMRA cells underwent FACS enrichment and CD8+ and CD4+ T cells underwent negative isolation. RNA, at roughly 0.5 to 1 ug, was reverse transcribed with random hexamers. Across 54 Vbeta and 13 Jbeta, immunoSEQ multiplex PCR amplified TCR beta CDR3. One entry per CDR3 protein, called by TCRdb with MiXCR from the immunoSEQ multiplex PCR reads. The sample includes just under 150,000 distinct CDR3 sequences, roughly 94% seen only once; the top ten take nearly 0.085%.

The chain links TRBV12-3 or TRBV12-4 to TRBJ2-7; D gene unclear. The receptor was derived from a human donor in good health. Material: CD4+ T cells from PBMCs. The CDR3 nucleotides read TGTGCCAGCAGTTTACTGAGCTCCTACGAGCAGTACTTC. This sequence encodes CASSLLSSYEQYF.